Listed here are 26 T cell receptor beta chains from one sample, sequenced in a study of early T cells in non-severe SARS-CoV-2 infection. TCRdb processed the 5' RACE reads anew with MiXCR; each CDR3 protein has one entry. The table shows approximately 97,000 distinct CDR3 sequences, with 8% to 13% occurring only once. The source was whole blood, collected at baseline. The receptors come from an adult who was a healthcare worker with PCR-confirmed SARS-CoV-2 infection or an uninfected control (not recorded which).

This clonotype was found a few times. This sequence joins TRBV20-1 and TRBJ2-1; 10 nucleotides match TRBD2. The germline CDR1 and CDR2 sequences are DFQATT and SNEGSKA (reference sequence). Trimming removed 5 bases from V and 6 bases from J; junction bases left unmatched: 1. This CDR3 comprises 12 residues. For the CDR3, the DNA is TGCAGTGCTGAGCGGGGGGGCAATGAGCAGTTCTTC. This codes for CSAERGGNEQFF.

This chain links TRBV6-1 with TRBJ1-1; TRBD1 is a possible D gene (5 bases). Germline CDR1 and CDR2: MNHNS and SASEGT. This CDR3 has 13 residues. The V gene lost 4 bases and the J gene lost 0 bases, with 6 bases spanning the gap. CDR3 residues: CASSVGVNTEAFF. Here the CDR3 DNA reads TGTGCCAGCAGTGTAGGGGTGAACACTGAAGCTTTCTTT.

The sample holds a few counts of this clonotype. J is TRBJ2-7 and V is TRBV6-6, with 9 bases lining up with TRBD2. CDR1 is MNHNY and CDR2 is SVGAGI in the germline V gene (reference sequence). Trimming took 5 bases from V and 8 from J; bases not matched to a gene: 13. The CDR3 is 15 amino acids. The CDR3 here is CASSPQTASGAKQYF. The CDR3 bases are TGTGCCAGCAGTCCGCAAACTGCTAGCGGGGCGAAGCAGTACTTC.

CDR3 nucleotide sequence: TGTGCCAGCAGCCAAGATTATTCGGAAAAACTGTTTTTT. Its translation: CASSQDYSEKLFF. The rearrangement joins TRBV3-1 to TRBJ1-4, with D unclear. Germline CDR1 LGHDT, CDR2 YNNKEL (reference sequence). Trimming removed 0 bases at V and 8 bases at J, with 7 bases between. The CDR3 is 13 residues long. Filled out from reference TRBV3-1 and TRBJ1-4, the complete variable domain reads DTAVSQTPKYLVTQMGNDKSIKCEQNLGHDTMYWYKQDSKKFLKIMFSYNNKELIINETVPNRFSPKSPDKAHLNLHINSLELGDSAVYFCASSQDYSEKLFFGSGTQLSVL.

The chain couples TRBV6-1 to TRBJ1-1, with 10 positions matching TRBD1. The CDR3 totals 14 residues. The V gene end was trimmed by 6 bases and the J gene end by 4 bases; junction bases not matched to a gene: 5. CDR1 is MNHNS, CDR2 SASEGT, per germline. In DNA form, the CDR3 reads TGTGCCAGCAGCCGGGACAGGGGATCCACTGAAGCTTTCTTT. It yields the protein CASSRDRGSTEAFF.

The table lists this clonotype with many counts. The V call is TRBV18, the J call TRBJ2-3; maybe TRBD2 (5 bases). The V end lost 8 bases, the J end lost 3 bases, and 9 bases lay between the germline ends. The length of the CDR3 is 12 residues. CDR1 and CDR2 (germline): KGHSH, LQKENI. CDR3 in amino acids: CASSPGTDTQYF. The CDR3 region has the DNA TGTGCCAGCAGCCCGGGGACAGATACGCAGTATTTT.

The chain joins TRBV7-9 to TRBJ1-4; tentative D call: TRBD1 (5 bases). CDR3 length: 15 residues. Per the germline V gene, CDR1 is SEHNR and CDR2 is FQNEAQ (reference sequence). V was trimmed by 4 bases and J by 8 bases, leaving 17 bases between them. The CDR3 reads CASSSRDHSDEKLFF. CDR3 coding DNA: TGTGCCAGCAGCTCCCGGGACCACTCGGACGAAAAACTGTTTTTT.

This clonotype appeared many times. The gene calls are TRBV10-3 and TRBJ1-2; D is unclear. Trimming left V 0 bases short and J 5 bases short, with 10 bases between. Looked up from germline, CDR1 is ENHRY and CDR2 is SYGVKD. The CDR3 consists of 14 residues. This CDR3 reads CAISESMGEYGYTF. CDR3 in DNA: TGTGCCATCAGTGAGTCGATGGGAGAGTATGGCTACACCTTC.

This clonotype was recorded a few times. The V and J genes are TRBV14 and TRBJ1-2; D call uncertain. Germline loops: CDR1 SGHDN, CDR2 FVKESK. CDR3 length equals 13 residues. The V gene lost 4 bases and the J gene lost 3 bases, with 9 bases spanning the gap. In DNA form, the CDR3 reads TGTGCCAGCAGCCTTCAGCCTGACTATGGCTACACCTTC. The encoded protein is CASSLQPDYGYTF.

This clonotype has more than one count but fewer than ten. This sequence joins TRBV5-6 and TRBJ1-2; D gene unclear. Deletions cut 1 base from V and 1 base from J, with 11 bases between. Germline V lookup: CDR1 SGHDT, CDR2 YYEEEE. This CDR3 spans 15 amino acids. The CDR3 DNA reads TGTGCCAGCAGCTTGCCCGCAGTCGATAACTATGGCTACACCTTC. Translated, it gives CASSLPAVDNYGYTF.

The genes are TRBV5-6 and TRBJ2-5; D is possibly TRBD1 (6 bases). Trimming took off 1 base at V and 7 bases at J, with 23 bases between the two ends. CDR1 and CDR2 (germline): SGHDT, YYEEEE. CDR3 length: 17 amino acids. The CDR3 DNA sequence: TGTGCCAGCAGCTTGATCGACGGACAGACCTACTCTGGGACCCAGTACTTC. Translated, it gives CASSLIDGQTYSGTQYF.

This clonotype has ten or more counts. This sequence joins TRBV11-2 and TRBJ2-7, with D possibly being TRBD1 or TRBD2 (6 bases each). There are 15 residues in the CDR3. CDR1 and CDR2 from the germline V gene are SGHAT and FQNNGV. V lost 6 bases to trimming and J lost 2 bases, with 17 bases between them. This chain's CDR3 is CASSLGRGGTYEQYF. In DNA, the CDR3 is TGTGCCAGCAGTTTGGGCAGGGGAGGCACCTACGAGCAGTACTTC.

In its sample, this clonotype was seen a few times. The chain is built from TRBV7-9 and TRBJ2-6; TRBD1 matches 7 bases. V dropped 5 bases and J dropped 2; count of bases not matched to a gene: 3. This CDR3 is built from 15 residues. The V gene's germline CDR1 is SEHNR and CDR2 FQNEAQ (reference sequence). This CDR3 reads CASSPGQTGANVLTF. The CDR3 DNA reads as TGTGCCAGCAGCCCGGGACAGACTGGGGCCAACGTCCTGACTTTC.

The chain uses TRBV19 and TRBJ2-4; possible D gene TRBD1, 5 bases. The length of the CDR3 is 14 residues. Deletions cut 9 bases from V and 3 bases from J, with 15 bases between. Germline CDR1 LNHDA, CDR2 SQIVND (reference sequence). CDR3: CASGARGGKNIQYF. CDR3 sequence (DNA): TGTGCCAGCGGCGCTAGGGGTGGCAAAAACATTCAGTACTTC.

The rearrangement uses TRBV20-1 and TRBJ1-6, with D possibly being TRBD1 (6 bases). Germline CDR1 reads DFQATT; CDR2 reads SNEGSKA (reference sequence). The CDR3 runs 13 residues. Trimming cost V 3 bases and J 12 bases, with 15 bases left between them. The CDR3 region is CSARGAGSKPLHF. The CDR3 DNA reads TGCAGTGCTAGGGGGGCAGGGAGTAAACCCCTCCACTTT.

This clonotype was recorded many times. The chain links TRBV2 to TRBJ2-6; D may match TRBD1 or TRBD2 (5 bases each). V lost 5 bases and J 2 bases, leaving 7 bases between the germline ends. The CDR3 spans 14 residues. Germline assignment: CDR1 SNHLY and CDR2 FYNNEI. CDR3 in DNA: TGTGCCAGCAGTCAGGGAGCTGGGGCCAACGTCCTGACTTTC. Protein product: CASSQGAGANVLTF.

This sequence joins TRBV4-2 and TRBJ1-2; perhaps TRBD1 as D (6 bases). CDR1 is LGHNA and CDR2 is YNFKEQ in the germline V gene. The CDR3 totals 15 residues. Between the trimmed V and J ends, which lost 0 bases and 4 bases, there was a span of 12 bases. CDR3 DNA: TGTGCCAGCAGCCAAGATCGAGGGACACGCTATGGCTACACCTTC. Amino acid sequence: CASSQDRGTRYGYTF.

The CDR3 bases are TGTGCCAGCAGCCGACAGGGGCGTCTCACCGGGGAGCTGTTTTTT. Its translation is CASSRQGRLTGELFF. The gene calls are TRBV12-3 or TRBV12-4 and TRBJ2-2; 8 bases line up with TRBD1. The CDR3 extends over 15 amino acids. Trimming at V came to 6 bases and at J to 4 bases, leaving 7 bases not matched to a gene.

This clonotype has a count of ten or more. The chain links TRBV7-2 to TRBJ2-7; TRBD2 is a possible D gene (5 bases). This CDR3 region has 14 residues. CDR1 is SGHTA and CDR2 is FQGNSA in the germline V gene. The V gene lost 0 bases and the J gene lost 3 bases, with 9 bases spanning the gap. DNA of the CDR3: TGTGCCAGCAGCTTAGCGAGGGTCGACTACGAGCAGTACTTC. Its translation is CASSLARVDYEQYF.

In this sample, this clonotype turned up many times. The chain joins TRBV29-1 to TRBJ2-7, with 10 bases fitting TRBD2. The J segment lost 3 bases and the V segment lost 1 base, leaving 6 bases of the junction unmatched. The germline CDR1 and CDR2 sequences are SQVTM and ANQGSEA. The CDR3 loop spans 15 amino acids. The CDR3 protein is CSVEGGVAGGYEQYF. CDR3 DNA sequence: TGCAGCGTTGAAGGAGGGGTAGCGGGAGGCTACGAGCAGTACTTC.

This clonotype was counted between two and nine times. This chain uses TRBV5-8 with TRBJ1-2; 7 nucleotides line up with TRBD1. In germline, CDR1 is SGHTS, CDR2 YDEGEE. The trim removed 4 bases at V and 7 bases at J, leaving 10 bases unmatched. This CDR3 has 14 residues. The CDR3 nucleotides read TGTGCCAGCAGCCTACAGGGGTGGGCGCGTGGCTACACCTTC. Its translation is CASSLQGWARGYTF.

The sample holds many counts of this clonotype. The CDR3 bases are TGTGCCAGCTCACCTTCCGAAGAGCAGTTCTTC. Its translation is CASSPSEEQFF. V gene TRBV18 combines with J gene TRBJ2-1; D is unclear. V shed 3 bases and J shed 10 bases, with 7 bases lying between them. Germline-derived CDR1 and CDR2 are KGHSH and LQKENI. This CDR3 is built from 11 residues.

A few counts support this clonotype. The genes are TRBV6-5 and TRBJ2-7; 11 positions match TRBD1. The J segment lost 5 bases and the V segment lost 5 bases, leaving 5 bases of the junction unmatched. CDR3 length equals 14 residues. Germline CDR1 is MNHEY and CDR2 is SVGAGI. The CDR3 reads CASSPGTGGNEQYF. CDR3 coding DNA: TGTGCCAGCAGTCCCGGGACAGGGGGTAACGAGCAGTACTTC.

The J gene is TRBJ2-7, the V gene TRBV11-2, with TRBD2 matching 9 bases. Germline CDR1 and CDR2: SGHAT and FQNNGV. The CDR3 runs 18 residues. V was clipped by 5 bases and J by 2 bases; unmatched bases: 16. CDR3 sequence (DNA): TGTGCCAGCAGCCACTCGGCGGGTAGCGGGAGCCCGACCTACGAGCAGTACTTC. It codes for CASSHSAGSGSPTYEQYF.

This clonotype was seen more than once but under ten times. This chain joins TRBV5-1 and TRBJ1-1, with D perhaps TRBD1 (5 bases). The V gene lost 1 base and the J gene lost 1 base, with 17 bases spanning the gap. Germline values: CDR1 SGHRS, CDR2 YFSETQ. The length of the CDR3 is 17 residues. This CDR3 reads CASSLSIGNDRNTEAFF. CDR3 in DNA: TGCGCCAGCAGCTTGAGTATTGGGAATGACAGGAACACTGAAGCTTTCTTT.

This clonotype turned up a few times. The chain employs TRBV6-2 or TRBV6-3 and TRBJ1-1; D possibly corresponds to TRBD1 (5 bases). Between the trimmed V and J ends, which lost 5 bases and 6 bases, there was a span of 10 bases. This CDR3 is built from 12 residues. Germline lookup yields CDR1 MNHEY and CDR2 SVGEGT. This CDR3 reads CASSDQGPEAFF. CDR3 bases: TGTGCCAGCAGTGATCAGGGCCCTGAAGCTTTCTTT.